This T cell receptor (beta chain) came from a study of cytomegalovirus exposure and HLA in healthy donors. Study outcomes and limitations: It was taken for granted in presence/absence analyses that sequencing depth across donors was roughly uniform. When analyzed later, a missense DCLRE1C variant was found to be linked to TCR beta V- and J-gene trimming. Later analysis reportedly placed an Asian-associated ancestry cluster below the approximately 700-donor mean in N-insertions.

PCR involved 60 Vbeta and 13 Jbeta primers. Sequencing was performed with immunoSEQ multiplex PCR; in TCRdb, only in-frame clones are kept and a portion is missing. Of approximately 150,000 clones listed, roughly 87% are singletons. CDR1 is MDHEN and CDR2 is SYDVKM in the germline V gene. The CDR3 consists of 16 residues. V lost 5 bases and J lost 5; bases outside the gene matches: 14. With regard to this clone: Its antigen remains unidentified.

The chain carries TRBV28 and TRBJ1-1; 7 bases are a match to TRBD1. Sequencing used PBMCs. The receptor comes from a woman in her thirties in good health and CMV-seronegative. CDR3 residues: CASSSDGDSEITEAFF. The CDR3 region has the DNA TGTGCCAGCAGTAGTGACGGGGACAGTGAGATAACTGAAGCTTTCTTT.